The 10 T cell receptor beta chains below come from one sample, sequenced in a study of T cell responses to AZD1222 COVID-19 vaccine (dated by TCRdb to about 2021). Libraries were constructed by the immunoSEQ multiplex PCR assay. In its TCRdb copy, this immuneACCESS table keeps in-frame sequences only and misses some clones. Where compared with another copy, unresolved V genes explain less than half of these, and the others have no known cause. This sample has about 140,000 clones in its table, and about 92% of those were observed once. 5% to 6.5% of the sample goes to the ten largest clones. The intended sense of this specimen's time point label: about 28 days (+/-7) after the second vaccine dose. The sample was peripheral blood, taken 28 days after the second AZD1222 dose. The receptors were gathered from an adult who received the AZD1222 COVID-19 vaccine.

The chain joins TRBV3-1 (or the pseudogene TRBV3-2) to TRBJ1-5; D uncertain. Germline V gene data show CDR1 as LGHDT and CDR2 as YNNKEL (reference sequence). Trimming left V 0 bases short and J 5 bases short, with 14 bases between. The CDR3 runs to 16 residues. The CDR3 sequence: CASSQDLPGSHQPQHF. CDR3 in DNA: TGTGCCAGCAGCCAAGATCTCCCCGGGAGCCATCAGCCCCAGCATTTT.

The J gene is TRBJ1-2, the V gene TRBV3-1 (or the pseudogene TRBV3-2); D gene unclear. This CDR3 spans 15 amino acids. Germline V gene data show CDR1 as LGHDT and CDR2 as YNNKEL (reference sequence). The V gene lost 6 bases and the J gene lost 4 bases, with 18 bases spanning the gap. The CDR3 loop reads CASRSGVAGLYGYTF. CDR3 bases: TGTGCCAGCAGATCTGGCGTGGCAGGTCTCTATGGCTACACCTTC.

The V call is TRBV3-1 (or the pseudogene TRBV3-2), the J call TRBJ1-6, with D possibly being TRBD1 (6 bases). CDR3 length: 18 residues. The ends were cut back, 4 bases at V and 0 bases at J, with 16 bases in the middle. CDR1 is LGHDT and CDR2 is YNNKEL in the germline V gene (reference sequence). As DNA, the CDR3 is TGTGCCAGCAGCCTGACAGACAGGTTTGGCTCCTATAATTCACCCCTCCACTTT. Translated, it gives CASSLTDRFGSYNSPLHF.

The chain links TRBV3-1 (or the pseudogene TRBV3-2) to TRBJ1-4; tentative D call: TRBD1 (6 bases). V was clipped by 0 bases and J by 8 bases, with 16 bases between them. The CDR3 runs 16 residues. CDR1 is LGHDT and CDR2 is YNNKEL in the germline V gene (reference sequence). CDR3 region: CASSQERGAGNEKLFF. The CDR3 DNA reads TGTGCCAGCAGCCAAGAGAGGGGGGCCGGCAACGAAAAACTGTTTTTT.

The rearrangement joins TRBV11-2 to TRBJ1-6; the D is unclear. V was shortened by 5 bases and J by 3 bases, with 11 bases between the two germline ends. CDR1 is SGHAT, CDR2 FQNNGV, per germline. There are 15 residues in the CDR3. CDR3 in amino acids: CASSKTDYYNSPLHF. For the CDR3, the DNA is TGTGCCAGCAGCAAAACAGATTACTATAATTCACCCCTCCACTTT.

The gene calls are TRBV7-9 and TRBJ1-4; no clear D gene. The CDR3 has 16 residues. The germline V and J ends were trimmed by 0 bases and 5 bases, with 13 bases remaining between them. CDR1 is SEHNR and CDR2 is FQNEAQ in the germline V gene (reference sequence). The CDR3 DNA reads TGTGCCAGCAGCTTAGCGGTGGGGTCGTCAAATGAAAAACTGTTTTTT. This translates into CASSLAVGSSNEKLFF.

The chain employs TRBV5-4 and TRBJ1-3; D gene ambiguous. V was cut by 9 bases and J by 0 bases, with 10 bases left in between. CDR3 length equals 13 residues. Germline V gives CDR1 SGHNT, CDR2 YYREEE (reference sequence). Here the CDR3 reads CATRPPSGNTIYF. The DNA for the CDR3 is TGTGCCACCCGTCCCCCCTCTGGAAACACCATATATTTT.

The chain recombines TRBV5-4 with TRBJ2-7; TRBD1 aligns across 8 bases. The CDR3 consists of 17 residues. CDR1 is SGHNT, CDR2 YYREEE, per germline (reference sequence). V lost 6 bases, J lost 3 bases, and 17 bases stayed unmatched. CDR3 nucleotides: TGTGCCAGCAAGACCATCTATTTCGGGACAGGTTACTACGAGCAGTACTTC. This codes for CASKTIYFGTGYYEQYF.

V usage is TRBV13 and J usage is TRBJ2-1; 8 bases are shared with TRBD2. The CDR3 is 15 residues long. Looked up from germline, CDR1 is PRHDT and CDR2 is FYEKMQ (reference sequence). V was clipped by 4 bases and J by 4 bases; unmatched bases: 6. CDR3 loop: CASSSAGLGYNEQFF. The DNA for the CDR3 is TGTGCCAGCAGCTCAGCGGGACTAGGTTACAATGAGCAGTTCTTC.

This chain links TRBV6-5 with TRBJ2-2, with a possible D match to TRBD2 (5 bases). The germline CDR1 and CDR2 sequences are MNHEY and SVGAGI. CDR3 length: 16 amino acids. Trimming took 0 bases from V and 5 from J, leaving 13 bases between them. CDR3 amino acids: CASSYSFRGRTGELFF. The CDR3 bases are TGTGCCAGCAGTTACTCGTTTCGGGGTAGGACCGGGGAGCTGTTTTTT.